This record concerns one TCR beta chain sequence. The antigen it binds to is not known. Per-base quality was not reported, and no clone a single base away is much larger than it. These data belong to a study of Ad26.COV2.S vaccination and SARS-CoV-2 variants (dated by TCRdb to the early 2020s). Some background on the complete study: Vaccine-arm donors came from COV1001, a multicentre, randomized, double-blind, placebo-controlled phase I-IIa trial of Ad26.COV2.S in healthy adults. Dosing of Ad26.COV2.S was intramuscular, at either 5x10^10 or 1x10^11 viral particles, delivered as one shot or as two shots spaced 56 days apart. TCRbeta repertoire sequencing was used to assess the specificity and breadth of SARS-CoV-2-reactive T cell receptors after Ad26.COV2.S vaccination. A total of 32 samples were included in the TCR-sequenced set, comprising roughly 19 Ad26.COV2.S vaccine recipients, 5 placebo recipients and 8 SARS-CoV-2 convalescent individuals. Trial participants were randomized into five groups of five: low-dose or high-dose Ad26.COV2.S given once or twice, or placebo on both occasions. Investigators did not know the trial group allocation while performing experiments and assessing outcomes.

What the work shows at the level of the full study, not this receptor alone: Comparing responses between vaccine doses or regimens was not something the study was powered to do. Substantial breadth of spike-specific CD8+ and CD4+ T cell responses was reported after vaccination. It was noted by the authors that total T cell responses may have been underestimated by the TCR breadth and depth analyses. Ad26.COV2.S recipients had higher spike-specific TCR breadth than placebo recipients (P = 0.0014). Comparable non-spike TCR breadth was observed between vaccine and placebo recipients, consistent with only spike being contained in the vaccine.

TCRbeta CDR3 regions were sequenced with the immunoSEQ Assay. After extraction, genomic DNA underwent amplification by bias-controlled multiplex PCR, followed by high-throughput sequencing. The paper's data handling went like this. To quantify the absolute abundance of every unique TCRbeta CDR3 region, sequences were collapsed and filtered. Usable DNA was measured by amplifying reference genes present in all nucleated cells, and TCRbeta template counts were normalized to that usable DNA to estimate T cell fraction. Repertoire TCRs were annotated as SARS-CoV-2-specific when V gene, CDR3 amino acid sequence and J gene were exactly matched to a known reactive TCR set. The reference SARS-CoV-2 TCR set was obtained from MIRA and was filtered for enrichment in COVID-19-positive ImmuneCODE repertoires, whereby public or cross-reactive TCRs were removed. Drawing on the MIRA antigens, annotated TCRs were analysed further at the level of specific ORF or position within ORF. Breadth was defined as the number of annotated unique rearrangements divided by the total number of unique productive rearrangements, and depth was defined as the summed frequency of the annotated unique rearrangements. Two-sided Wilcoxon rank-sum tests were used to compare TCR breadth between groups. The source is immuneACCESS, and TCRdb retained only in-frame sequences with V and J called. Part of the clones is not carried over; for the studies checked, unresolved V genes explain less than half of this, and the remainder is unexplained. That table furnishes V, J and clone size, whereas the DNA furnished D and trimming. In this sample the table shows about 680,000 clones, roughly 90% of which occur a single time. Over 1.3% of the sample belongs to the ten largest clones.

From a lookup of the germline V gene, CDR1 and CDR2 are MNHEY and SVGAGI. The CDR3 contains 15 residues, cysteine and phenylalanine counted. Left in the record is the CDR3 DNA by itself, 45 bases read in frame from the first base. The V and J ends are trimmed by 0 bases and 4 bases, leaving 12 bases between them. Taken with the paper, the label for treatment or condition translates to: some 19 received Ad26.COV2.S at low or high dose, single or two shots; about five received placebo; per-sample allocation not given. For vaccine and placebo recipients, the sequenced repertoires came from samples collected on day 63 after the first injection. In Cohort 1b, some 25 adults aged 18-55 years were enrolled at a single site in Boston, USA, between 29 July and 7 August 2020. Ad26.COV2.S was a replication-incompetent adenovirus type 26 vector that expressed a prefusion-stabilized SARS-CoV-2 spike protein derived from the original Wuhan strain.

This receptor was obtained from a person between 18 and 60 years old who received the Ad26.COV2.S COVID-19 vaccine or a placebo. The sequence is built from TRBV6-5 and TRBJ1-2, with a weak D call of TRBD1 (5 bases match). The sequences come from peripheral blood, collected in a trial of Ad26.COV2.S vaccine versus placebo. The DNA sequence reads TGTGCCAGCAGTTACTCGATATCGGGGGGCTATGGCTACACCTTC. This encodes CASSYSISGGYGYTF.